Sequencing of this T cell receptor (beta chain) was carried out in a study of blood T cell repertoires in COVID-19. Study in general: The United States, Italy and Spain provided the acute and convalescent COVID-19 samples. T cells, B-cell-depleted T cells, or PBMCs supplied cDNA or gDNA.

The germline gives CDR1 ENHRY, CDR2 SYGVKD. The CDR3 extends over 13 amino acids. V lost 4 bases and J 1 base, leaving 7 bases between the germline ends. In the study's own analysis: Amplification of reference gene primers provided the estimated nucleated cell counts. Produced via immunoSEQ multiplex PCR; TCRdb's table is partial and in-frame only. The V and J calls and the clone size are those of that table, but D and trimming were determined from the DNA. The sample consists of a few hundred thousand clones, less than 90% of them appearing once. Seattle patients were enrolled during active infection and followed longitudinally.

Sequencing was done on a sample of peripheral blood. The clonotype was recovered from a woman in her seventies with COVID-19, enrolled during active disease. This sequence joins TRBV10-3 and TRBJ1-1, with no clear D. CDR3 loop: CAISGAPNTEAFF. Written as DNA, the CDR3 is TGTGCCATCAGTGGAGCCCCGAACACTGAAGCTTTCTTT.